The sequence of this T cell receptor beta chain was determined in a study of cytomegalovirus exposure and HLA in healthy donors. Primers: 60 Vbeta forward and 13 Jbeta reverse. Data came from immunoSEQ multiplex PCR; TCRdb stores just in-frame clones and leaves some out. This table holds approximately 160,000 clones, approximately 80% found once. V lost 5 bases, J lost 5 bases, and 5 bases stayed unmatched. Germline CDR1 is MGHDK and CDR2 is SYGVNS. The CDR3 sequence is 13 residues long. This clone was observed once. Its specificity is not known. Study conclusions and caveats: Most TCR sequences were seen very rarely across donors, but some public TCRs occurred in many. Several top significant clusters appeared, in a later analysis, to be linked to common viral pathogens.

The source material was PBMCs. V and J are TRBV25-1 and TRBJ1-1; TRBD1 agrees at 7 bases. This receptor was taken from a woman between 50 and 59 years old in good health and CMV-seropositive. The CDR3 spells CASSPTGRTEAFF. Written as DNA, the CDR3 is TGTGCCAGCAGTCCGACAGGGAGAACTGAAGCTTTCTTT.